This T cell receptor beta chain was obtained from a study of blood T cell repertoires in COVID-19. Study-wide context: Sample material is recorded as cDNA or gDNA derived from T cells, B-cell-depleted T cells, or PBMCs.

Germline assignment: CDR1 LNHDA and CDR2 SQIVND (reference sequence). The CDR3 has 14 residues. V was cut by 5 bases and J by 6 bases, with 13 bases left in between. Original analysis: Nucleated cell counts were estimated from reference gene primer amplification. Profiled with immunoSEQ multiplex PCR; TCRdb holds only in-frame clones, not every one. V and J calls and clone size are as listed in that table; D and trimming were resolved from the DNA. The sample shows 210,000 or so clones, 84% of them seen only once. The sequenced sample consisted of peripheral blood. The sequence derives from a woman aged 50 to 65 with active or convalescent COVID-19. The gene calls are TRBV19 and TRBJ2-2; a possible D gene is TRBD1 (6 bases). The CDR3 DNA reads as TGTGCCAGTAGTGGCAGGGGAGTTTCCGGGGAGCTGTTTTTT. Translated: CASSGRGVSGELFF.